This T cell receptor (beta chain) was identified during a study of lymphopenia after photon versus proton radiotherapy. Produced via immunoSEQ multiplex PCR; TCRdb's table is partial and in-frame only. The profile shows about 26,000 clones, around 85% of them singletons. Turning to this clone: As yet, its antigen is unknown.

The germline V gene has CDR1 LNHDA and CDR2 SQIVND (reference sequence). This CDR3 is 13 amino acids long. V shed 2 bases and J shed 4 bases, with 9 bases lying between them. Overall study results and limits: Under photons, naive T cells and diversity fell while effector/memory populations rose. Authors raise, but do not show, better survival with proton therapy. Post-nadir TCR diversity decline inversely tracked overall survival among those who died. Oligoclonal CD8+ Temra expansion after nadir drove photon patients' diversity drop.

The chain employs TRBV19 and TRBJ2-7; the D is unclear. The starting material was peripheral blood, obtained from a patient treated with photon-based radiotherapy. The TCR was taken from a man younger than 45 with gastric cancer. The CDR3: CASSIYVGYEQYF. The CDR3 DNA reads TGTGCCAGTAGTATATATGTTGGGTACGAGCAGTACTTC.